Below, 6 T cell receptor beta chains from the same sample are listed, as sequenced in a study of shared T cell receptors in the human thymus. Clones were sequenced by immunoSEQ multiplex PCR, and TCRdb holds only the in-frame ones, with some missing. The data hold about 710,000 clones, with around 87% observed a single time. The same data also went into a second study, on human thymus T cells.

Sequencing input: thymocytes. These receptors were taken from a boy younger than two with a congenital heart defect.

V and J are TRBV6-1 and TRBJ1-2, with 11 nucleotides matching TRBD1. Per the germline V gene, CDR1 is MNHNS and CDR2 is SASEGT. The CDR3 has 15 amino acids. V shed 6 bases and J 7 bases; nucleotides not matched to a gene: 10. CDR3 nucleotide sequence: TGTGCCAGCAGACCCTCGAGCGGGACAGGGGGTGGCTACACCTTC. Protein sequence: CASRPSSGTGGGYTF.

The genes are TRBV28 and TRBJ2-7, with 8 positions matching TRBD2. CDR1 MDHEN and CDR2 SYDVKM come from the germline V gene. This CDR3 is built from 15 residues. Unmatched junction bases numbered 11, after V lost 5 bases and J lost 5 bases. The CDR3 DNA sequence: TGTGCCAGCAGTATCGCTACGGGAGGGCCGGACGAGCAGTACTTC. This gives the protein CASSIATGGPDEQYF.

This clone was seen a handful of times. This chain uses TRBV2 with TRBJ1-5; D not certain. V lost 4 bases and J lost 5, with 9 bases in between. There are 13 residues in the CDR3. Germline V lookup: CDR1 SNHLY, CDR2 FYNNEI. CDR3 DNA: TGTGCCAGCAGTGGTACGCGGGATCAGCCCCAGCATTTT. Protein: CASSGTRDQPQHF.

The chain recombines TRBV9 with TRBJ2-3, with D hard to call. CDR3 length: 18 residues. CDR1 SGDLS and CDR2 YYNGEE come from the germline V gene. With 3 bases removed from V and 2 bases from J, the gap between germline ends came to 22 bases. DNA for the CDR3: TGTGCCAGCAGCGCGCACCCTGAGACATCCGCCGTCACAGATACGCAGTATTTT. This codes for CASSAHPETSAVTDTQYF.

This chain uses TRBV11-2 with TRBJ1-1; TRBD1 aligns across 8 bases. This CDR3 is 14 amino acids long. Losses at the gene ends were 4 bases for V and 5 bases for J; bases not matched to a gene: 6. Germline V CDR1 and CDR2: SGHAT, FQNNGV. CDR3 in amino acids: CASSSGQGRTEAFF. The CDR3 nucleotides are TGTGCCAGCAGCTCCGGACAGGGTAGGACTGAAGCTTTCTTT. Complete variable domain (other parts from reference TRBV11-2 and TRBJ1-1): EAGVAQSPRYKIIEKRQSVAFWCNPISGHATLYWYQQILGQGPKLLIQFQNNGVVDDSQLPKDRFSAERLKGVDSTLKIQPAKLEDSAVYLCASSSGQGRTEAFFGQGTRLTVV.

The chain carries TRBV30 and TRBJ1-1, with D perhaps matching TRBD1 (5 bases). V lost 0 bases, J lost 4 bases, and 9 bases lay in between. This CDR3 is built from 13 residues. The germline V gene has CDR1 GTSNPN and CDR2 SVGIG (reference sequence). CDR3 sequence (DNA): TGTGCCTGGAGTGTACGGGGGATCACTGAAGCTTTCTTT. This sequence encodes CAWSVRGITEAFF.